Listed here are 21 T cell receptor beta chains from one sample, sequenced in a study of cytomegalovirus exposure and HLA in healthy donors. Researchers ran the PCR with 60 Vbeta and 13 Jbeta primers. Assay: immunoSEQ multiplex PCR; the TCRdb copy retains only in-frame clones and omits some. The data include 200,000 or so clones; the top ten clones carry 0.65% to 0.75%. The sequenced material came from PBMCs. These receptors originate from a boy aged 5 to 17 in good health and CMV-seronegative.

The CDR3 protein is CASSVEIAGGGDTQYF. The CDR3 DNA follows: TGTGCCAGCAGCGTAGAGATAGCGGGGGGTGGAGATACGCAGTATTTT. The J gene is TRBJ2-3, the V gene TRBV9, with 10 bases that match TRBD2. The CDR3 runs to 16 residues. Trimming removed 0 bases from V and 5 bases from J; junction bases left unmatched: 6. In germline, CDR1 is SGDLS, CDR2 YYNGEE.

The chain combines TRBV4-3 with TRBJ2-3; the D is unclear. CDR1 and CDR2 from the germline V gene are LGHNA and YSLEER. The CDR3 contains 15 residues. V was cut by 0 bases and J by 7 bases, with 14 bases left in between. Written as DNA, the CDR3 is TGCGCCAGCAGCCAAGATCACGCCAGTATGTATACGCAGTATTTT. It yields the protein CASSQDHASMYTQYF.

The chain is built from TRBV7-8 and TRBJ1-1; D gene unclear. Germline loops: CDR1 SGHVS, CDR2 FQNEAQ. This CDR3 comprises 13 residues. The germline V and J ends were trimmed by 2 bases and 0 bases, with 4 bases remaining between them. DNA for the CDR3: TGTGCCAGCAGCTTATCCTTGAACACTGAAGCTTTCTTT. Translation: CASSLSLNTEAFF.

This chain uses TRBV15 with TRBJ1-2; D is unclear. Germline CDR1 and CDR2: LNHNV and YYDKDF (reference sequence). The CDR3 has 12 residues. V was trimmed by 5 bases and J by 8 bases, leaving 12 bases between them. This chain's CDR3 is CATSLDRRGYTF. The DNA of the CDR3 is TGTGCCACCAGCCTGGACCGGAGGGGCTACACCTTC. The entire variable domain, with the rest obtained from reference TRBV15 and TRBJ1-2, is as follows: DAMVIQNPRYQVTQFGKPVTLSCSQTLNHNVMYWYQQKSSQAPKLLFHYYDKDFNNEADTPDNFQSRRPNTSFCFLDIRSPGLGDTAMYLCATSLDRRGYTFGSGTRLTVV.

The chain recombines TRBV29-1 with TRBJ1-2; D not certain. This CDR3 region has 10 residues. CDR1 is SQVTM and CDR2 is ANQGSEA in the germline V gene. Trimming stripped 4 bases from V and 8 bases from J, with 8 bases between. CDR3 nucleotides: TGCAGCGTTGGTTCAGGAGGCTACACCTTC. Residues: CSVGSGGYTF.

This chain connects TRBV27 to TRBJ1-1; TRBD1 aligns across 8 bases. Losses at the gene ends were 2 bases for V and 1 base for J; bases not matched to a gene: 6. The CDR3 totals 16 residues. Germline CDR1 MNHEY, CDR2 SMNVEV (reference sequence). The chain's CDR3 is CASSLRAGQGNTEAFF. The CDR3, as DNA: TGTGCCAGCAGTTTAAGGGCCGGACAGGGGAACACTGAAGCTTTCTTT.

The gene calls are TRBV7-8 and TRBJ1-1, with D perhaps TRBD1 (5 bases). The CDR3 is 12 amino acids. Trimming stripped 5 bases from V and 6 bases from J, with 10 bases between. Germline CDR1 and CDR2: SGHVS and FQNEAQ. DNA for the CDR3: TGTGCCAGCAGCCGGACGGGGGCTGAAGCTTTCTTT. Its protein product is CASSRTGAEAFF.

V and J are TRBV4-1 and TRBJ2-6, with TRBD1 identical over 8 bases. Per the germline V gene, CDR1 is MGHRA and CDR2 is YSYEKL. V lost 0 bases to trimming and J lost 4 bases; unmatched junction nucleotides: 2. This CDR3 is 16 amino acids long. The CDR3: CASSQDWTGGANVLTF. CDR3 bases: TGCGCCAGCAGCCAAGATTGGACAGGGGGGGCCAACGTCCTGACTTTC.

The gene calls are TRBV9 and TRBJ1-4, with D possibly being TRBD1 (5 bases). Looked up from germline, CDR1 is SGDLS and CDR2 is YYNGEE. The V gene lost 0 bases and the J gene lost 8 bases, with 11 bases spanning the gap. CDR3 length equals 14 residues. CDR3 bases: TGTGCCAGCAGCGTAGCGGAGGGGAGGGAAAAACTGTTTTTT. Its protein is CASSVAEGREKLFF. The full variable domain, its missing parts supplied by reference TRBV9 and TRBJ1-4, is DSGVTQTPKHLITATGQRVTLRCSPRSGDLSVYWYQQSLDQGLQFLIQYYNGEERAKGNILERFSAQQFPDLHSELNLSSLELGDSALYFCASSVAEGREKLFFGSGTQLSVL.

The chain is built from TRBV4-2 and TRBJ2-5; weak D call: TRBD2 (7 bases). The end of the DNA fits TRBJ2-7 better, so the J call may be wrong. The germline gives CDR1 LGHNA, CDR2 YNFKEQ. The CDR3 has 16 residues. The chain's CDR3 is CASSHGGGLEAYEQYF. The CDR3 DNA is TGTGCCAGCAGCCATGGCGGGGGCCTAGAAGCCTACGAGCAGTACTTC.

The V and J genes are TRBV27 and TRBJ2-1; D perhaps matches TRBD1 (6 bases). The V end lost 5 bases, the J end lost 6 bases, and 17 bases lay between the germline ends. CDR1 and CDR2 (germline): MNHEY, SMNVEV (reference sequence). This CDR3 is built from 15 residues. CDR3 nucleotide sequence: TGTGCCAGCAGTACCCCGACCCAGGGGTTCAATGAGCAGTTCTTC. Its protein product is CASSTPTQGFNEQFF.

The chain is built from TRBV28 and TRBJ2-3; a possible D gene is TRBD1 (5 bases). Per germline, CDR1 MDHEN and CDR2 SYDVKM. With 3 bases removed from V and 4 bases from J, the gap between germline ends came to 11 bases. CDR3 length: 14 amino acids. The CDR3 region is CASSFGRVSDTQYF. CDR3 in DNA: TGTGCCAGCAGTTTCGGCAGGGTATCAGATACGCAGTATTTT. Drawing the rest from reference TRBV28 and TRBJ2-3, the complete variable domain is DVKVTQSSRYLVKRTGEKVFLECVQDMDHENMFWYRQDPGLGLRLIYFSYDVKMKEKGDIPEGYSVSREKKERFSLILESASTNQTSMYLCASSFGRVSDTQYFGPGTRLTVL.

The chain has TRBV7-2 and TRBJ2-5, with TRBD2 identical over 8 bases. The V gene end was trimmed by 8 bases and the J gene end by 4 bases; junction bases not matched to a gene: 9. Germline V CDR1 and CDR2: SGHTA, FQGNSA. The CDR3 sequence is 14 residues long. In DNA form, the CDR3 reads TGTGCCAGCTCGGGGGGGGCCCTCAGAGAGACCCAGTACTTC. This encodes CASSGGALRETQYF.

The V and J genes are TRBV2 and TRBJ1-4, with 7 nucleotides matching TRBD1. J lost 7 bases, V lost 5 bases, and 7 bases had no gene match. Germline V gene sequence: CDR1 SNHLY, CDR2 FYNNEI. CDR3 length: 14 amino acids. The CDR3 protein is CASSQDRRAEKLFF. Written as DNA, the CDR3 is TGTGCCAGCAGTCAGGACAGGCGGGCTGAAAAACTGTTTTTT.

The CDR3: CASSFDRGRTGELFF. In DNA form, the CDR3 reads TGTGCCAGCAGCTTTGACAGGGGGCGTACCGGGGAGCTGTTTTTT. The V gene is TRBV7-3, the J gene TRBJ2-2; 10 bases align to TRBD1. The V segment lost 3 bases and the J segment 5 bases; nucleotides outside the gene matches: 3. The CDR3 length is 15 residues. Looked up from germline, CDR1 is SGHTA and CDR2 is FQGTGA.

J is TRBJ2-3 and V is TRBV7-9, with D possibly TRBD2 on 6 matching bases. Deletions cut 8 bases from V and 0 bases from J, with 9 bases between. CDR1 and CDR2 (germline): SEHNR, FQNEAQ (reference sequence). The CDR3 extends over 13 amino acids. The CDR3 loop is CASGAGSTDTQYF. Here the CDR3 DNA reads TGTGCCAGCGGGGCGGGGAGCACAGATACGCAGTATTTT.

The V gene is TRBV2, the J gene TRBJ1-2; perhaps TRBD1 as D (6 bases). V was trimmed by 7 bases and J by 2 bases, leaving 14 bases between them. This CDR3 region has 14 residues. Germline V lookup: CDR1 SNHLY, CDR2 FYNNEI. In DNA, the CDR3 is TGTGCCAGCATTAAGGGGGTATTAAACTATGGCTACACCTTC. As protein: CASIKGVLNYGYTF.

The chain carries TRBV7-9 and TRBJ2-5; no clear D gene. The V gene lost 5 bases and the J gene lost 6 bases, with 13 bases spanning the gap. CDR1 is SEHNR and CDR2 is FQNEAQ in the germline V gene (reference sequence). The CDR3 consists of 13 residues. The CDR3 loop is CASSTIAGQTQYF. The CDR3 DNA sequence: TGTGCCAGCAGCACCATCGCTGGGCAGACCCAGTACTTC.

The chain couples TRBV18 to TRBJ2-1; the D gene is possibly TRBD2 (5 bases). V was trimmed by 6 bases and J by 9 bases, leaving 21 bases between them. Per the germline V gene, CDR1 is KGHSH and CDR2 is LQKENI. The CDR3 spans 15 residues. The CDR3 coding sequence is TGTGCCAGCTCGTACAACAAGTACCCCGAGGGTGAGCAGTTCTTC. Encoded protein: CASSYNKYPEGEQFF. The variable domain in full, with the rest retrieved from reference TRBV18 and TRBJ2-1, is NAGVMQNPRHLVRRRGQEARLRCSPMKGHSHVYWYRQLPEEGLKFMVYLQKENIIDESGMPKERFSAEFPKEGPSILRIQQVVRGDSAAYFCASSYNKYPEGEQFFGPGTRLTVL.

V usage is TRBV30 and J usage is TRBJ2-5, with TRBD1 matching 7 bases. Germline trimming cut 0 bases from V and 5 bases from J; bases unmatched to any gene: 6. The CDR3 extends over 14 amino acids. The germline CDR1 and CDR2 sequences are GTSNPN and SVGIG (reference sequence). DNA of the CDR3: TGTGCCTGGAGTGTAGCATTCAGGGGGGAGACCCAGTACTTC. This codes for CAWSVAFRGETQYF.

The chain uses TRBV9 and TRBJ1-3, with a possible D match to TRBD1 (5 bases). The CDR3 is 15 residues long. CDR1 SGDLS and CDR2 YYNGEE come from the germline V gene. Trimming took off 4 bases at V and 4 bases at J, with 15 bases between the two ends. In DNA form, the CDR3 reads TGTGCCAGCAGCCCCTCTCCGCGGGGCGGAAACACCATATATTTT. It is translated as CASSPSPRGGNTIYF.